A single sample gave rise to the 20 T cell receptor beta chains below, sequenced in a study of blood T cell repertoires in COVID-19. Sequencing used immunoSEQ multiplex PCR; TCRdb keeps in-frame clones, though not all of them. The repertoire holds approximately 65,000 clones, 80% to 90% seen once, with 0.9% to 1.5% in the top ten. The sequenced material came from peripheral blood. The receptors originated from a man in his forties with acute or convalescent COVID-19.

The rearrangement uses TRBV5-1 and TRBJ1-1; D is unresolved. The CDR3 has 12 amino acids. Between the trimmed V and J ends, which lost 6 bases and 1 base, there was a span of 7 bases. CDR1 and CDR2 (germline): SGHRS, YFSETQ. CDR3: CASNPGNTEAFF. CDR3 nucleotides: TGCGCCAGCAATCCCGGGAACACTGAAGCTTTCTTT. The complete variable domain, with remaining parts taken from reference TRBV5-1 and TRBJ1-1, reads KAGVTQTPRYLIKTRGQQVTLSCSPISGHRSVSWYQQTPGQGLQFLFEYFSETQRNKGNFPGRFSGRQFSNSRSEMNVSTLELGDSALYLCASNPGNTEAFFGQGTRLTVV.

V is TRBV5-5 and J is TRBJ2-7, with 7 bases that match TRBD1. The CDR3 has 14 residues. With 4 bases clipped from V and 2 bases from J, the junction kept 6 bases outside the gene matches. Germline assignment: CDR1 SGHKS and CDR2 YYEKEE (reference sequence). The CDR3 protein is CASSQEGATYEQYF. CDR3 nucleotides: TGTGCCAGCAGCCAAGAGGGGGCTACCTACGAGCAGTACTTC.

The rearrangement links TRBV6-6 to TRBJ2-4; 7 nucleotides line up with TRBD1. The germline V gene has CDR1 MNHNY and CDR2 SVGAGI (reference sequence). V was clipped by 0 bases and J by 5 bases; unmatched bases: 4. This CDR3 region has 15 residues. As DNA, the CDR3 is TGTGCCAGCAGTTACTCGACAGGGATTCAAAACATTCAGTACTTC. Protein: CASSYSTGIQNIQYF.

CDR3 in DNA: TGCGCCAGCAGCTCGGGGGACAGGGAGAATCAGCCCCAGCATTTT. It translates to CASSSGDRENQPQHF. The gene calls are TRBV5-1 and TRBJ1-5, with 9 positions matching TRBD1. In germline, CDR1 is SGHRS, CDR2 YFSETQ. This CDR3 region has 15 residues. V lost 3 bases to trimming and J lost 4 bases; unmatched junction nucleotides: 5.

The genes are TRBV11-2 and TRBJ2-1; TRBD2 aligns across 11 bases. The CDR3 extends over 15 amino acids. The V gene's germline CDR1 is SGHAT and CDR2 FQNNGV. The ends lost 5 bases at V and 2 bases at J; junction bases unmatched: 2. For the CDR3, the DNA is TGTGCCAGCAGCACTAGCGGGGGAACCTACAATGAGCAGTTCTTC. It yields the protein CASSTSGGTYNEQFF.

Written as DNA, the CDR3 is TGTGCCTGGACCCGGGAGGGACTTTCTGGAAACACCATATATTTT. Translated: CAWTREGLSGNTIYF. The chain joins TRBV30 to TRBJ1-3; TRBD1 might be the D (5 bases). The length of the CDR3 is 15 residues. Trimming left V 4 bases short and J 1 base short, with 14 bases between. CDR1 and CDR2 from the germline V gene are GTSNPN and SVGIG (reference sequence).

V usage is TRBV10-3 and J usage is TRBJ1-6, with D unclear. The CDR3 is 13 residues long. V was trimmed by 5 bases and J by 3 bases, leaving 5 bases between them. Germline values: CDR1 ENHRY, CDR2 SYGVKD. This CDR3 reads CAISNSYNSPLHF. The CDR3 DNA reads as TGTGCCATCAGTAACAGCTATAATTCACCCCTCCACTTT.

The chain combines TRBV2 with TRBJ2-2; the match to TRBD1 covers 8 bases. CDR3 length equals 15 residues. Germline V gene lookup returns CDR1 SNHLY and CDR2 FYNNEI. The V segment lost 7 bases and the J segment 3 bases; nucleotides outside the gene matches: 7. The CDR3 nucleotides read TGTGCCAGCAAGGGTGACAGGGGTGACACCGGGGAGCTGTTTTTT. Translated: CASKGDRGDTGELFF.

The chain joins TRBV7-8 to TRBJ2-5, with 7 bases that match TRBD1. The V gene's germline CDR1 is SGHVS and CDR2 FQNEAQ. The trim removed 2 bases at V and 5 bases at J, leaving 8 bases unmatched. This CDR3 comprises 15 residues. CDR3 DNA: TGTGCCAGCAGCTTATGGGACAGAAGGGGGGAGACCCAGTACTTC. The encoded protein is CASSLWDRRGETQYF.

The chain links TRBV19 to TRBJ2-5; tentatively, D is TRBD1 (5 bases). Trimming cost V 10 bases and J 5 bases, with 17 bases left between them. The CDR3 consists of 13 residues. CDR1 and CDR2 (germline): LNHDA, SQIVND (reference sequence). CDR3 in DNA: TGTGCCACCCTGGGCAGGGTTGGGGAGACCCAGTACTTC. This sequence encodes CATLGRVGETQYF. The full variable domain, completed using reference TRBV19 and TRBJ2-5, is DGGITQSPKYLFRKEGQNVTLSCEQNLNHDAMYWYRQDPGQGLRLIYYSQIVNDFQKGDIAEGYSVSREKKESFPLTVTSAQKNPTAFYLCATLGRVGETQYFGPGTRLLVL.

The chain combines TRBV10-3 with TRBJ2-3; no clear D gene. This CDR3 contains 10 residues. From germline, CDR1 is ENHRY and CDR2 SYGVKD. Trimming took off 10 bases at V and 6 bases at J, with 8 bases between the two ends. CDR3 loop: CATEADTQYF. The CDR3 nucleotides are TGTGCCACCGAGGCGGATACGCAGTATTTT.

V gene TRBV5-1 combines with J gene TRBJ1-1, with D possibly matching TRBD1 (5 bases). The germline gives CDR1 SGHRS, CDR2 YFSETQ. CDR3 length: 15 amino acids. Trimming removed 4 bases at V and 4 bases at J, with 17 bases between. The CDR3 reads CASSLKPQGSTEAFF. The CDR3 DNA follows: TGCGCCAGCAGCCTTAAACCTCAGGGATCCACTGAAGCTTTCTTT.

This sequence joins TRBV11-3 and TRBJ1-1; D is possibly TRBD1 (5 bases). The length of the CDR3 is 15 residues. Trimming left V 3 bases short and J 1 base short, with 12 bases between. Germline lookup yields CDR1 SGHNT and CDR2 YENEEA. CDR3 region: CASSLSVTGNTEAFF. The DNA of the CDR3 is TGTGCCAGCAGCTTGAGTGTCACAGGGAACACTGAAGCTTTCTTT. The complete variable domain, with remaining parts taken from reference TRBV11-3 and TRBJ1-1, reads EAGVVQSPRYKIIEKKQPVAFWCNPISGHNTLYWYLQNLGQGPELLIRYENEEAVDDSQLPKDRFSAERLKGVDSTLKIQPAELGDSAVYLCASSLSVTGNTEAFFGQGTRLTVV.

This chain connects TRBV3-1 (or the pseudogene TRBV3-2) to TRBJ2-1; D ambiguous. Germline V CDR1 and CDR2: LGHDT, YNNKEL (reference sequence). This CDR3 is 17 amino acids long. V lost 2 bases, J lost 8 bases, and 22 bases lay in between. The CDR3 sequence: CASSQSPYIPQADEQFF. The CDR3 nucleotides read TGTGCCAGCAGCCAAAGCCCCTACATACCTCAGGCTGATGAGCAGTTCTTC.

The gene calls are TRBV7-8 and TRBJ1-6, with 8 bases lining up with TRBD1. Germline CDR1 reads SGHVS; CDR2 reads FQNEAQ. This CDR3 has 14 amino acids. The junction had 5 bases not matched to a gene; V was cut back by 4 bases and J by 9 bases. The CDR3 bases are TGTGCCAGCAGCTCTACAGGGGGGCTTTCACCCCTCCACTTT. This gives the protein CASSSTGGLSPLHF. The full variable domain, its missing parts supplied by reference TRBV7-8 and TRBJ1-6, is GAGVSQSPRYKVAKRGQDVALRCDPISGHVSLFWYQQALGQGPEFLTYFQNEAQLDKSGLPSDRFFAERPEGSVSTLKIQRTQQEDSAVYLCASSSTGGLSPLHFGNGTRLTVT.

V gene TRBV24-1 combines with J gene TRBJ1-2; D possibly corresponds to TRBD1 (5 bases). This CDR3 contains 13 residues. The V end was cut by 9 bases, the J end by 6 bases, with 16 bases between. The V gene's germline CDR1 is KGHDR and CDR2 SFDVKD. The CDR3 nucleotides are TGTGCCACCGCTGGGGGGGGGAGGCATGGCTACACCTTC. It yields the protein CATAGGGRHGYTF.

CDR3 bases: TGCGCCAGCAGCCAAGATCTGTCAGGCCAGGCACTTAACTATGGCTACACCTTC. Its protein is CASSQDLSGQALNYGYTF. This chain joins TRBV4-1 and TRBJ1-2; D is uncertain. The CDR3 length is 18 residues. CDR1 and CDR2 from the germline V gene are MGHRA and YSYEKL. Trimming shortened V by 0 bases and J by 1 base, and 18 bases separated the two germline ends.

The chain carries TRBV5-1 and TRBJ2-6; 8 bases align to TRBD1. The CDR3 loop spans 16 amino acids. CDR1 and CDR2 (germline): SGHRS, YFSETQ. The ends lost 0 bases at V and 4 bases at J; junction bases unmatched: 3. In DNA, the CDR3 is TGCGCCAGCAGCTTGGCGACAGGGGTCGGGGCCAACGTCCTGACTTTC. Translation gives CASSLATGVGANVLTF.

This chain links TRBV24-1 with TRBJ1-2; D unresolved. CDR1 and CDR2 (germline): KGHDR, SFDVKD. The CDR3 loop spans 16 amino acids. V shed 6 bases and J shed 2 bases, with 18 bases lying between them. Written as DNA, the CDR3 is TGTGCCACCAGTAATGCCGCGGGTAAGGGAAACTATGGCTACACCTTC. Its translation: CATSNAAGKGNYGYTF.

This clone is a singleton in its sample. The chain uses TRBV11-3 and TRBJ1-2; a weak D match, TRBD1 (6 bases). The CDR3 sequence is 14 residues long. V was clipped by 4 bases and J by 6 bases, with 15 bases between them. Germline V CDR1 and CDR2: SGHNT, YENEEA. In DNA form, the CDR3 reads TGTGCCAGCAGCTCCTCGACAGGCGGCGATGGCTACACCTTC. Residues: CASSSSTGGDGYTF.